This T cell receptor (beta chain) was identified in a study of blood T cell repertoires in COVID-19. Authors' processing steps: Reference gene primer amplification yielded estimated nucleated cell counts. TCRdb's table, derived via immunoSEQ multiplex PCR, lists solely in-frame clones and lacks some. V, J and clone size were drawn from that table, and D and trimming were deduced from the DNA. The repertoire holds roughly 200,000 clones, 88% seen once, with under 2% in the top ten. Germline V lookup: CDR1 SSHAT, CDR2 FNYEAQ (reference sequence). V was pared by 6 bases and J by 5 bases, with 14 bases between. This CDR3 region has 14 residues.

This TCR came from a man in his late teens or twenties with active or convalescent COVID-19. Sequenced material: peripheral blood. The chain carries TRBV7-7 and TRBJ1-5; possible D gene TRBD1, 5 bases. CDR3 DNA sequence: TGTGCCAGCAGAACAGGAGGGCAGCATCAGCCCCAGCATTTT. This sequence encodes CASRTGGQHQPQHF.